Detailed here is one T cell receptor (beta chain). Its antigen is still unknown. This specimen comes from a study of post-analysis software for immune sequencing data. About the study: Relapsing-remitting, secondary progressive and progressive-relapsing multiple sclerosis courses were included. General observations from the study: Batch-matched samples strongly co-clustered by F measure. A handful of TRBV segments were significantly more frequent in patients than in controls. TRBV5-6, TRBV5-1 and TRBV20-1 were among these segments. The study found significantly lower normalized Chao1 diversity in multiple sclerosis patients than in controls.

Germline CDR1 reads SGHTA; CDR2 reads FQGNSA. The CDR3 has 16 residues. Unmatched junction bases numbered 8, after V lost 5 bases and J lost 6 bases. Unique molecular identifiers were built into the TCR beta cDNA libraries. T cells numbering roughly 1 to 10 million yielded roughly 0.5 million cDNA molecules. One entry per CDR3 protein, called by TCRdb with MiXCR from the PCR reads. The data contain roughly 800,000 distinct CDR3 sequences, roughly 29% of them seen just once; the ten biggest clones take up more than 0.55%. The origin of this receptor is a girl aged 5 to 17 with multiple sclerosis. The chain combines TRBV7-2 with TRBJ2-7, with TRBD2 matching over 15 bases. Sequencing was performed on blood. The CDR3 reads CASSPGTSGRIGEQYF. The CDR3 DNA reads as TGTGCCAGCAGCCCGGGGACTAGCGGGAGGATTGGCGAGCAGTACTTC.